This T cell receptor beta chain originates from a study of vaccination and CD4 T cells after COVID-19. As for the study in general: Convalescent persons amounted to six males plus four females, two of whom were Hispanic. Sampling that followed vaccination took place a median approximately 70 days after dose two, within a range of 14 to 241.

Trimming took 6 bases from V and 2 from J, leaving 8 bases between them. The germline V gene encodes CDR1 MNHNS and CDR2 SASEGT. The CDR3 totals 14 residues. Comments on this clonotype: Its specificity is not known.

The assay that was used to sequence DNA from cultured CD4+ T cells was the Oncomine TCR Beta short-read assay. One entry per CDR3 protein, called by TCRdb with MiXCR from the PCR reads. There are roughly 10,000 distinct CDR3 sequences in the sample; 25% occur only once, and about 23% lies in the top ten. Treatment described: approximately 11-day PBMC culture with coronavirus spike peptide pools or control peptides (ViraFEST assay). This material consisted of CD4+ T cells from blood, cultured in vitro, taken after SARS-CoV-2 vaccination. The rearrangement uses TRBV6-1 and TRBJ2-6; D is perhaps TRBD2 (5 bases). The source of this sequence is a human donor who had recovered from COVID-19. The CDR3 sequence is CASRRETGANVLTF. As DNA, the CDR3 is TGTGCCAGCAGAAGGGAGACTGGGGCCAACGTCCTGACTTTC.